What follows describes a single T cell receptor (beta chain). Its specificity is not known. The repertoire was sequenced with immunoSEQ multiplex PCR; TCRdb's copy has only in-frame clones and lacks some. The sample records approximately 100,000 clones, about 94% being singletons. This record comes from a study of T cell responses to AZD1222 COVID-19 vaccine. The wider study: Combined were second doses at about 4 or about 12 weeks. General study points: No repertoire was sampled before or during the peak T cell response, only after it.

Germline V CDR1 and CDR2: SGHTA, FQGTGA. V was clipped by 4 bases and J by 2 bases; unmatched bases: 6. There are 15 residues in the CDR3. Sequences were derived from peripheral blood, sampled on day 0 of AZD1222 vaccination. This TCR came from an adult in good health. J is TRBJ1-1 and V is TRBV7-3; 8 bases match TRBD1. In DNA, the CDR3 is TGTGCCAGCAGCTCATTTGGGACAGGAAACACTGAAGCTTTCTTT. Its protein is CASSSFGTGNTEAFF.